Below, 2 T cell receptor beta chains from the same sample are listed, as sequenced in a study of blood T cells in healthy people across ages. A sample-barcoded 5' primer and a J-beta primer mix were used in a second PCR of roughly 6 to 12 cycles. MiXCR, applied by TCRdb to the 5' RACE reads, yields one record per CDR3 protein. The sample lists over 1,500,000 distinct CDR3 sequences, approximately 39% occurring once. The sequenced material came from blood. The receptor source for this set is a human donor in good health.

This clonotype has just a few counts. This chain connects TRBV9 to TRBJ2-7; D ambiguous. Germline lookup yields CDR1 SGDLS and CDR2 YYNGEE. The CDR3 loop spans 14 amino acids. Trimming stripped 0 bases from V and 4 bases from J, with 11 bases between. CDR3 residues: CASSVADSIYEQYF. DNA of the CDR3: TGTGCCAGCAGCGTAGCTGATTCGATTTACGAGCAGTACTTC.

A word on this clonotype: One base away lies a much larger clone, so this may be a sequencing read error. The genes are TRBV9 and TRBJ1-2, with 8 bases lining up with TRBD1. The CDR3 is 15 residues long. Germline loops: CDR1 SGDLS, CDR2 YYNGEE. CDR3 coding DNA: TGTGCCAGCAGCCCCTCAGGGGGCCCTAACTATAGCTACACCTTC. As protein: CASSPSGGPNYSYTF. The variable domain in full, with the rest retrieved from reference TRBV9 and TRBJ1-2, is DSGVTQTPKHLITATGQRVTLRCSPRSGDLSVYWYQQSLDQGLQFLIQYYNGEERAKGNILERFSAQQFPDLHSELNLSSLELGDSALYFCASSPSGGPNYSYTFGSGTRLTVV.